This entry concerns a single T cell receptor beta chain. The V gene's germline CDR1 is SGHRS and CDR2 YFSETQ. J was trimmed by 8 bases and V by 3 bases; bases with no gene match: 13. This CDR3 comprises 15 residues. PCR primers comprised 60 Vbeta and 13 Jbeta primers. Clones were read by immunoSEQ multiplex PCR, and TCRdb kept only the in-frame ones, dropping some. The table shows approximately 150,000 clones, with about three quarters occurring only once. This sample stems from a study of cytomegalovirus exposure and HLA in healthy donors. The gene calls are TRBV5-1 and TRBJ1-2, with 7 bases aligning to TRBD1. This receptor was taken from a woman between 25 and 40 years old in good health and CMV-seropositive. Source material: PBMCs. This CDR3 is CASSSLRQGREGYTF. As DNA, the CDR3 is TGCGCCAGCAGCTCCCTGAGACAGGGAAGGGAAGGCTACACCTTC.